This TCR beta chain was documented in a study of Graves' ophthalmopathy and Graves' hyperthyroidism. Whole-study findings and limits: Discrimination between ophthalmopathy and stable hyperthyroidism by a 13-signature model showed 85% to 90% sensitivity and 70% to 82% specificity.

TCR beta CDR3 regions were amplified from RNA transcripts. Second-round multiplex PCR came after a first-round RT-PCR that employed HTBI primers. In TCRdb, the multiplex PCR reads were re-called with MiXCR into one record per CDR3 protein. The sample gives hundreds of thousands of distinct CDR3 sequences, over 40% of which show up once; over 2.5% is in the top ten. In this sample, this clonotype turned up many times. The antigen is unknown. The CDR3 totals 14 residues. Looked up from germline, CDR1 is ENHRY and CDR2 is SYGVKD. V gave up 10 bases and J gave up 5 bases, with 17 bases separating them. Moderate-to-severe activity, with CAS ≥3, NOSPECS ≥4 and duration under 3 months, characterized the donors with ophthalmopathy. No donor had other autoimmune disease, uncontrolled infection, pregnancy or lactation. Isolation of PBMCs was performed using 9 to 10 ml of fresh peripheral blood.

What was sequenced was peripheral blood. The chain joins TRBV10-3 to TRBJ1-4, with unresolved D. The receptor comes from an adult man with Graves' ophthalmopathy. The CDR3 spells CATATGLTNEKLFF. The CDR3 DNA sequence: TGTGCCACTGCGACCGGGCTTACGAATGAAAAACTGTTTTTT.